This T cell receptor beta chain is from a study of cytomegalovirus exposure and HLA in healthy donors. Turning to the study itself: Drawn from HLA-typed donors, tens of millions of unique TCRs were held in an early data release.

In germline, CDR1 is SSHAT, CDR2 FNYEAQ (reference sequence). V gave up 8 bases and J gave up 8 bases; unmatched junction bases: 11. The CDR3 is made up of 15 amino acids. The sample holds one count of this clone. Primers for the PCR totalled 60 Vbeta and 13 Jbeta. Clones were sequenced by immunoSEQ multiplex PCR, and TCRdb holds only the in-frame ones, with some missing. This table has around 93,000 clones, 78% appearing once. The genes are TRBV7-7 and TRBJ2-1; TRBD1 matches 11 bases. The sample was PBMCs. This TCR was sampled from a woman in her thirties or forties in good health and CMV-seronegative. The CDR3 here is CASGSGQGVRYEQFF. The CDR3 DNA sequence: TGTGCCAGCGGCTCGGGACAGGGGGTTCGATATGAGCAGTTCTTC.